One sample yielded the 5 T cell receptor beta chains listed below, sequenced in a study of CD8 T cells in Susac syndrome. RNA was extracted with the RNeasy kit, and a quantity of about 0.45 to 1 ug was reverse transcribed using random hexamers. TCRdb re-derived calls from the immunoSEQ multiplex PCR reads in MiXCR, one entry per CDR3 protein. Of 80,000 or so distinct CDR3 sequences listed, 85% to 95% are singletons. The sequenced sample consisted of CD4+ T cells from PBMCs. Receptors originate from a human donor with Susac syndrome.

As for this clonotype: Without the conserved terminal phenylalanine or tryptophan, this CDR3 likely stems from a read error. This CDR3 is CASSPNGDSHNQPQHS. In DNA, the CDR3 is TGTGCCAGCAGCCCCAATGGGGACAGCCACAATCAGCCCCAGCATTCT. The gene calls are TRBV7-3 and TRBJ1-5; 7 positions match TRBD1. Per the germline V gene, CDR1 is SGHTA and CDR2 is FQGTGA. CDR3 length: 16 amino acids. J lost 3 bases, V lost 5 bases, and 10 bases had no gene match.

V gene TRBV19 combines with J gene TRBJ2-3; TRBD2 aligns across 9 bases. The CDR3 is made up of 17 amino acids. Germline trimming cut 7 bases from V and 0 bases from J; bases unmatched to any gene: 11. The V gene's germline CDR1 is LNHDA and CDR2 SQIVND (reference sequence). The CDR3 sequence is CASNGLAGDMSTDTQYF. CDR3 coding DNA: TGTGCCAGTAATGGATTAGCGGGGGATATGAGCACAGATACGCAGTATTTT. The whole variable domain, remainder taken from reference TRBV19 and TRBJ2-3, is DGGITQSPKYLFRKEGQNVTLSCEQNLNHDAMYWYRQDPGQGLRLIYYSQIVNDFQKGDIAEGYSVSREKKESFPLTVTSAQKNPTAFYLCASNGLAGDMSTDTQYFGPGTRLTVL.

The V gene is TRBV6-2 or TRBV6-3, the J gene TRBJ1-5; D is perhaps TRBD1 (5 bases). Per germline, CDR1 MNHEY and CDR2 SVGEGT. The CDR3 consists of 18 residues. With 8 bases removed from V and 2 bases from J, the gap between germline ends came to 25 bases. Written as DNA, the CDR3 is TGTGCCAGCTCAACCGGGACTGGGGGGTATATTCGCAATCAGCCCCAGCATTTT. It yields the protein CASSTGTGGYIRNQPQHF.

The gene calls are TRBV5-1 and TRBJ2-7, with 7 bases aligning to TRBD1. Unmatched junction bases numbered 10, after V lost 4 bases and J lost 6 bases. Per the germline V gene, CDR1 is SGHRS and CDR2 is YFSETQ. The CDR3 loop spans 14 amino acids. CDR3 nucleotide sequence: TGCGCCAGCAGCCAGGACAGGTACGGTGGCGAGCAGTACTTC. Its translation: CASSQDRYGGEQYF.

This clonotype was seen just once. The chain couples TRBV7-8 to TRBJ1-5; D call uncertain. The CDR3 extends over 13 amino acids. The germline V and J ends were trimmed by 4 bases and 6 bases, with 10 bases remaining between them. Germline loops: CDR1 SGHVS, CDR2 FQNEAQ. The CDR3 DNA reads TGTGCCAGCAGCTCCAGCGGGTTTCAGCCCCAGCATTTT. It specifies CASSSSGFQPQHF.